This passage covers 29 T cell receptor beta chains from one sample sequenced in a study of T cell repertoires in aging, cancer and after chemotherapy. Multiplex touch-down PCR with TRB-A/B primers amplified rearranged V-D-J TRB sequences. TCRdb re-derived calls from the multiplex PCR reads in MiXCR, one entry per CDR3 protein. Of about 5,000 distinct CDR3 sequences listed, roughly 21% are singletons. Peripheral blood genomic DNA, not sorted cells or RNA, was the template. The material sequenced was blood. These receptors originate from a human donor in good health. The donor label of this sample is uncertain.

Sample share makes this clonotype medium-sized (0.01 to 0.1%). This chain connects TRBV7-6 to TRBJ1-6; a possible D gene is TRBD1 (6 bases). The germline V and J ends were trimmed by 5 bases and 12 bases, with 14 bases remaining between them. CDR3 length equals 13 residues. Germline-derived CDR1 and CDR2 are SGHVS and FNYEAQ. DNA of the CDR3: TGTGCCAGCAGCCCCCAGCGGGGGCAACCCCTCCACTTT. This codes for CASSPQRGQPLHF.

By share, this clonotype counts as medium-sized (0.01 to 0.1%). The genes are TRBV5-4 and TRBJ2-3; D is unresolved. CDR3 length: 16 residues. Looked up from germline, CDR1 is SGHNT and CDR2 is YYREEE (reference sequence). V lost 0 bases and J lost 2, with 13 bases in between. The CDR3 loop is CASSLVASRNTDTQYF. The CDR3 DNA reads TGTGCCAGCAGCTTGGTTGCTTCCAGGAACACAGATACGCAGTATTTT.

In its sample, this clonotype is medium-sized. This chain joins TRBV14 and TRBJ2-1; 7 bases are shared with TRBD2. This CDR3 is built from 16 residues. Germline values: CDR1 SGHDN, CDR2 FVKESK. The trim removed 4 bases at V and 4 bases at J, leaving 10 bases unmatched. The DNA of the CDR3 is TGTGCCAGCAGCCGCTACCATCTCGGGGGGTACAATGAGCAGTTCTTC. Its translation: CASSRYHLGGYNEQFF.

This clonotype is categorized as medium-sized. The chain carries TRBV7-6 and TRBJ1-5; D is unresolved. V was clipped by 5 bases and J by 0 bases, with 17 bases between them. The germline gives CDR1 SGHVS, CDR2 FNYEAQ. The CDR3 loop spans 17 amino acids. The CDR3 protein is CASSRHGWADSNQPQHF. As DNA, the CDR3 is TGTGCCAGCAGCCGCCACGGTTGGGCAGATAGCAATCAGCCCCAGCATTTT.

The chain couples TRBV7-9 to TRBJ2-5; 7 bases are shared with TRBD2. The assigned J gene may be wrong: the sequence end matches TRBJ2-1 better. Looked up from germline, CDR1 is SEHNR and CDR2 is FQNEAQ (reference sequence). This CDR3 has 15 residues. The CDR3 DNA reads TGTGCCAGCAGCCCGTCACGGGGAGGGCAAGAGACCCAGTTCTTC. As protein: CASSPSRGGQETQFF.

This chain's CDR3 is CSAATGPLNNEQFF. The CDR3 DNA is TGCAGTGCTGCGACCGGACCCTTGAACAATGAGCAGTTCTTC. The J gene is TRBJ2-1, the V gene TRBV20-1; D remains unclear. CDR1 and CDR2 (germline): DFQATT, SNEGSKA (reference sequence). The CDR3 has 14 amino acids. V lost 5 bases to trimming and J lost 5 bases, with 16 bases between them.

The chain couples TRBV6-2 or TRBV6-3 to TRBJ2-2; TRBD2 matches 10 bases. CDR1 MNHEY and CDR2 SVGEGT come from the germline V gene. J lost 6 bases, V lost 6 bases, and 7 bases had no gene match. The CDR3 loop spans 15 amino acids. The CDR3 nucleotides are TGTGCCAGCAGAACAGCGGGGGGGCGTTCCGGGGAGCTGTTTTTT. It translates to CASRTAGGRSGELFF.

The CDR3 sequence is CSARERDLAKNIQYF. CDR3 DNA: TGCAGTGCTAGAGAGAGAGACCTAGCCAAAAACATTCAGTACTTC. This chain connects TRBV20-1 to TRBJ2-4; the D is unclear. V was shortened by 0 bases and J by 0 bases, with 9 bases between the two germline ends. Germline V gene data show CDR1 as DFQATT and CDR2 as SNEGSKA (reference sequence). This CDR3 comprises 15 residues.

By frequency in the sample, this clonotype is medium-sized (0.01 to 0.1%). The rearrangement uses TRBV6-5 and TRBJ2-2; TRBD1 aligns across 10 bases. The CDR3 covers 14 residues. Looked up from germline, CDR1 is MNHEY and CDR2 is SVGAGI. V gave up 6 bases and J gave up 7 bases; unmatched junction bases: 5. This chain's CDR3 is CASRRTGGIGELFF. CDR3 bases: TGTGCCAGCAGACGGACAGGGGGAATCGGGGAGCTGTTTTTT.

Sample share makes this clonotype medium-sized. The chain couples TRBV18 to TRBJ1-2; D is undetermined. Deletions cut 6 bases from V and 4 bases from J, with 12 bases between. There are 13 residues in the CDR3. Germline V lookup: CDR1 KGHSH, CDR2 LQKENI. In nucleotides, the CDR3 is TGTGCCAGCTCCGGAGGTGCCAGCTATGGCTACACCTTC. This sequence encodes CASSGGASYGYTF.

This clonotype is categorized as medium-sized. The gene calls are TRBV5-1 and TRBJ2-1; TRBD2 matches 11 bases. The CDR3 totals 18 residues. CDR1 SGHRS and CDR2 YFSETQ come from the germline V gene. The ends lost 3 bases at V and 4 bases at J; junction bases unmatched: 12. The CDR3 DNA reads TGCGCCAGCAGCTCCCCTTCTAGCGGGGGGAGCTCTTACAATGAGCAGTTCTTC. It translates to CASSSPSSGGSSYNEQFF. The variable domain in full, with the rest retrieved from reference TRBV5-1 and TRBJ2-1, is KAGVTQTPRYLIKTRGQQVTLSCSPISGHRSVSWYQQTPGQGLQFLFEYFSETQRNKGNFPGRFSGRQFSNSRSEMNVSTLELGDSALYLCASSSPSSGGSSYNEQFFGPGTRLTVL.

Worth noting for this clonotype: A much larger clone differs from this one at a single base, so this may be a read error. The CDR3 carries no conserved terminal phenylalanine or tryptophan, so it likely arises from a read error. V usage is TRBV5-5 and J usage is TRBJ1-5; TRBD1 matches 10 bases. The CDR3 consists of 17 residues. CDR1 and CDR2 (germline): SGHKS, YYEKEE (reference sequence). The V and J ends lost 1 base and 4 bases, in that order; junction bases with no gene match: 8. The CDR3 is CASSLLVRTGGNQPQHI. CDR3 DNA sequence: TGTGCCAGCAGCTTGCTAGTTAGGACAGGGGGTAATCAGCCCCAGCATATT.

This clonotype was detected a few times. The chain uses TRBV20-1 and TRBJ2-2; TRBD1 or TRBD2 may be the D gene (5 bases each). In germline, CDR1 is DFQATT, CDR2 SNEGSKA (reference sequence). The CDR3 contains 12 residues. DNA for the CDR3: TGCAGCGGGGCCGCGAACACCGGGGAGCTGTTTTTT. Its protein is CSGAANTGELFF.

V gene TRBV6-2 or TRBV6-3 combines with J gene TRBJ2-7; D unclear. V shed 2 bases and J shed 5 bases, with 10 bases lying between them. The CDR3 length is 13 residues. Germline V lookup: CDR1 MNHEY, CDR2 SVGEGT. The CDR3 region is CASSYQIGDEQYF. Here the CDR3 DNA reads TGTGCCAGCAGTTACCAAATTGGCGACGAGCAGTACTTC.

The rearrangement uses TRBV12-3 or TRBV12-4 and TRBJ2-1; the D is unclear. The CDR3 covers 11 residues. Trimming removed 6 bases at V and 8 bases at J, with 8 bases between. The DNA of the CDR3 is TGTGCCAGCAGATCAGTCCATGAGCAGTTCTTC. This codes for CASRSVHEQFF.

Comment on this clonotype: A much larger clone is a single base away; this may be a read error. V and J are TRBV7-9 and TRBJ2-5; 7 nucleotides line up with TRBD2. V lost 5 bases to trimming and J lost 2 bases; unmatched junction nucleotides: 8. Germline V gene data show CDR1 as SEHNR and CDR2 as FQNEAQ (reference sequence). The length of the CDR3 is 15 residues. CDR3 amino acids: CASSPPGLNQETQYF. DNA for the CDR3: TGTGCCAGCAGCCCACCGGGACTAAATCAAGAGACCCAGTACTTC.

This clonotype was counted between two and nine times. This chain joins TRBV7-2 and TRBJ2-1; TRBD2 matches at 11 bases. J lost 4 bases, V lost 4 bases, and 12 bases had no gene match. The CDR3 is 18 amino acids. Germline CDR1 is SGHTA and CDR2 is FQGNSA. CDR3 sequence reads: CASSSGRGLAEIYNEQFF. In nucleotides, the CDR3 is TGTGCCAGCAGCTCAGGGAGGGGACTAGCGGAGATTTACAATGAGCAGTTCTTC. The whole variable domain, remainder taken from reference TRBV7-2 and TRBJ2-1, is GAGVSQSPSNKVTEKGKDVELRCDPISGHTALYWYRQSLGQGLEFLIYFQGNSAPDKSGLPSDRFSAERTGGSVSTLTIQRTQQEDSAVYLCASSSGRGLAEIYNEQFFGPGTRLTVL.

By sample fraction, this clonotype is medium-sized. This sequence joins TRBV6-1 and TRBJ1-3; D call uncertain. V lost 7 bases to trimming and J lost 0 bases, with 13 bases between them. CDR3 length: 15 amino acids. CDR1 MNHNS and CDR2 SASEGT come from the germline V gene. The CDR3 DNA follows: TGTGCCAGCAAGCAGTCGGGCGACTCTGGAAACACCATATATTTT. Protein: CASKQSGDSGNTIYF.

The rearrangement joins TRBV29-1 to TRBJ1-2; 9 bases align to TRBD1. The CDR3 loop spans 13 amino acids. The ends lost 3 bases at V and 8 bases at J; junction bases unmatched: 7. CDR1 and CDR2 from the germline V gene are SQVTM and ANQGSEA. CDR3 residues: CSVEFPGTGGYTF. Here the CDR3 DNA reads TGCAGCGTTGAGTTTCCCGGGACAGGGGGCTACACCTTC. Based on the CDR3 plus reference TRBV29-1 and TRBJ1-2, the full variable domain is SAVISQKPSRDICQRGTSLTIQCQVDSQVTMMFWYRQQPGQSLTLIATANQGSEATYESGFVIDKFPISRPNLTFSTLTVSNMSPEDSSIYLCSVEFPGTGGYTFGSGTRLTVV.

This clonotype was observed a few times. The chain combines TRBV12-3 or TRBV12-4 with TRBJ1-1, with D uncertain. This CDR3 region has 13 residues. Trimming took off 3 bases at V and 3 bases at J, with 8 bases between the two ends. The CDR3 bases are TGTGCCAGCAGTTTCCTGAGGGACACTGAAGCTTTCTTT. Translation gives CASSFLRDTEAFF.

By its share, this clonotype is medium-sized (0.01 to 0.1%). This chain joins TRBV5-4 and TRBJ2-5; 7 bases match TRBD1. The length of the CDR3 is 17 residues. V lost 4 bases to trimming and J lost 5 bases; unmatched junction nucleotides: 17. CDR1 is SGHNT and CDR2 is YYREEE in the germline V gene (reference sequence). CDR3 loop: CASSQPREDRVEETQYF. In nucleotides, the CDR3 is TGTGCCAGCAGCCAACCAAGAGAAGACAGGGTAGAGGAGACCCAGTACTTC.

This chain uses TRBV6-5 with TRBJ2-7, with 7 bases that match TRBD2. Germline-derived CDR1 and CDR2 are MNHEY and SVGAGI. This CDR3 contains 17 residues. The junction had 20 bases not matched to a gene; V was cut back by 7 bases and J by 5 bases. The CDR3 DNA follows: TGTGCCAGCACCCCGCGGGGGAGGCCATATAACCCCCACGAGCAGTACTTC. It yields the protein CASTPRGRPYNPHEQYF.

The V and J genes are TRBV14 and TRBJ1-3; TRBD1 is a possible D gene (6 bases). Germline CDR1 is SGHDN and CDR2 is FVKESK. V was trimmed by 4 bases and J by 6 bases, leaving 13 bases between them. This CDR3 comprises 14 residues. The CDR3 DNA reads as TGTGCCAGCAGCCCCCCCGGGACAAAAAACACCATATATTTT. Protein product: CASSPPGTKNTIYF.

This clonotype is medium-sized (0.01 to 0.1%) in the sample. Written as DNA, the CDR3 is TGTGCCAGCAAGGGCGGCACTGAAGCTTTCTTT. This sequence encodes CASKGGTEAFF. The chain joins TRBV6-2 or TRBV6-3 to TRBJ1-1, with D unresolved. Looked up from germline, CDR1 is MNHEY and CDR2 is SVGEGT. The CDR3 loop spans 11 amino acids. Trimming left V 7 bases short and J 4 bases short, with 7 bases between.

A few counts support this clonotype. The chain has TRBV7-3 and TRBJ2-6, with a weak D call TRBD1 (6 bases). The germline V gene encodes CDR1 SGHTA and CDR2 FQGTGA. CDR3 length: 16 residues. Trimming cost V 2 bases and J 2 bases, with 10 bases left between them. The CDR3 protein is CASSLVQGAGANVLTF. Written as DNA, the CDR3 is TGTGCCAGCAGCTTAGTACAGGGAGCTGGGGCCAACGTCCTGACTTTC.

The J gene is TRBJ2-1, the V gene TRBV7-9, with 10 bases identical to TRBD2. The CDR3 consists of 16 residues. V dropped 6 bases and J dropped 8; count of bases not matched to a gene: 13. The germline V gene has CDR1 SEHNR and CDR2 FQNEAQ (reference sequence). The CDR3 DNA reads as TGTGCCAGCAGACCCGGCGGGAGCGGGGGGGCATATGAGCAGTTCTTC. Its translation: CASRPGGSGGAYEQFF.

In the case of this clonotype: A much larger clonotype is one base distant, so this may be a read error. The genes are TRBV12-3 or TRBV12-4 and TRBJ2-1; maybe TRBD2 (5 bases). The CDR3 covers 16 residues. The CDR3, as DNA: TGTGCCAGCAGTTCGTACCTGACTCACGGGGTTGATGAGCAGTCCTTC. Its translation is CASSSYLTHGVDEQSF.

V gene TRBV30 combines with J gene TRBJ2-3; 10 positions agree with TRBD2. Trimming cost V 1 base and J 2 bases; bases outside gene matches: 3. This CDR3 spans 15 amino acids. Germline CDR1 and CDR2: GTSNPN and SVGIG (reference sequence). The CDR3 here is CAWSAAGGPTDTQYF. CDR3 bases: TGTGCCTGGAGTGCAGCGGGAGGGCCCACAGATACGCAGTATTTT.

This clonotype has just a few counts. The rearrangement uses TRBV4-2 and TRBJ2-5; 8 bases match TRBD2. The CDR3 covers 18 residues. Germline V gene lookup returns CDR1 LGHNA and CDR2 YNFKEQ. V lost 0 bases and J lost 2; bases outside the gene matches: 11. The CDR3 region is CASSQEIAGIALQETQYF. The CDR3 bases are TGTGCCAGCAGCCAAGAGATAGCGGGGATAGCCCTTCAAGAGACCCAGTACTTC.